This record covers a single TCR beta chain. The study recruited people aged about 18 to 95 years across some 23 US areas. Recovered participants had two consecutive negative NP/OP PCR tests, healthcare professional clearance, or symptom resolution. The data were obtained in a study of blood T cell repertoires in COVID-19. For the study at large: There were acute and convalescent COVID-19 samples, and they came from the United States, Italy and Spain.

Per the study methods: Amplification with reference gene primers provided the estimates of nucleated cell counts. Sequencing was performed with immunoSEQ multiplex PCR; in TCRdb, only in-frame clones are kept and a portion is missing. D and trimming come from the DNA, and the V and J calls and clone size come from that table. The top ten clones hold approximately 3.6% of a sample with under 200,000 clones, over 70% of them seen once. The CDR3 runs 15 residues. Per germline, CDR1 MNHEY and CDR2 SVGAGI. With 0 bases removed from V and 5 bases from J, the gap between germline ends came to 14 bases. Sequencing input: PBMCs or T cells enriched from blood (not recorded which). This clonotype was sampled from a woman aged 60-75 years who had recovered from COVID-19. This chain joins TRBV6-5 and TRBJ2-7; D uncertain. The DNA for the CDR3 is TGTGCCAGCAGTTACTCGACAACGATGAGACACGAGCAGTACTTC. As protein: CASSYSTTMRHEQYF.